This entry lists 27 T cell receptor beta chains sequenced from one sample in a study of neurological immune-mediated disorders. A single record per CDR3 protein comes from TCRdb applying MiXCR to the 5' RACE reads. The repertoire includes around 26,000 distinct CDR3 sequences, 3% to 3.5% of them detected once, and 7% sits in the top ten. The sample was PBMCs. The receptors originated from a woman in her 30s with multiple sclerosis.

The sample holds many counts of this clonotype. The rearrangement uses TRBV20-1 and TRBJ1-5; D possibly corresponds to TRBD1 (5 bases). Per the germline V gene, CDR1 is DFQATT and CDR2 is SNEGSKA (reference sequence). This CDR3 is 14 amino acids long. The ends were cut back, 4 bases at V and 6 bases at J, with 16 bases in the middle. The DNA of the CDR3 is TGCAGTGCTATCCCCAGGGCGGATTTTCAGCCCCAGCATTTT. Its protein product is CSAIPRADFQPQHF.

This clonotype has at least ten counts. One end of the junction fails to match germline, which may point to a read error. This chain connects TRBV5-1 to TRBJ2-7; TRBD2 matches 13 bases. CDR3 length: 15 residues. The germline V gene encodes CDR1 SGHRS and CDR2 YFSETQ. This CDR3 is CASSAGTSGKARQDF. CDR3 coding DNA: TGCGCCAGCAGCGCAGGGACTAGCGGGAAGGCGCGGCAGGACTTC.

In its sample, this clonotype was seen many times. The CDR3 loop reads CASSHSRDRGSHSNQPQHF. CDR3 nucleotide sequence: TGTGCCAGCAGCCACAGCCGGGACAGGGGCTCTCATAGCAATCAGCCCCAGCATTTT. The chain couples TRBV4-2 to TRBJ1-5; 10 positions agree with TRBD1. CDR1 and CDR2 (germline): LGHNA, YNFKEQ. The CDR3 has 19 amino acids. Trimming removed 3 bases from V and 0 bases from J; junction bases left unmatched: 11.

This clonotype was found many times. A much larger clone sits a single nucleotide away, making a read error possible. This chain uses TRBV28 with TRBJ1-6; D ambiguous. Germline loops: CDR1 MDHEN, CDR2 SYDVKM. Trimming stripped 3 bases from V and 10 bases from J, with 13 bases between. The CDR3 runs to 14 residues. CDR3 protein: CASSFLKERSPLHF. CDR3 in DNA: TGTGCCAGCAGTTTTCTAAAGGAGAGGTCACCCCTCCACTTT.

This clonotype was seen many times. V usage is TRBV7-2 and J usage is TRBJ2-5, with 11 nucleotides matching TRBD2. V lost 4 bases and J lost 2; bases outside the gene matches: 6. The CDR3 consists of 16 residues. The germline gives CDR1 SGHTA, CDR2 FQGNSA. The CDR3 DNA reads as TGTGCCAGCAGCTGGACCCGACTAGCGGGGCAAGAGACCCAGTACTTC. Its translation: CASSWTRLAGQETQYF.

This clonotype was detected many times. The chain has TRBV29-1 and TRBJ2-1; D not certain. Germline CDR1 SQVTM, CDR2 ANQGSEA. This CDR3 is built from 14 residues. Between the trimmed V and J ends, which lost 6 bases and 6 bases, there was a span of 18 bases. CDR3 sequence (DNA): TGCAGCGTACGGCCGCAGTCGACCGGCAATGAGCAGTTCTTC. Encoded protein: CSVRPQSTGNEQFF.

As concerns this clonotype: One junction end does not reproduce the germline sequence, and a read error may be involved. The rearrangement joins TRBV28 to TRBJ1-5; D is unclear. Germline V gene lookup returns CDR1 MDHEN and CDR2 SYDVKM. This CDR3 contains 12 residues. The CDR3, as DNA: TGTGCCAGCAGTTTACGGAATCAGCCCCAGAATTTT. This translates into CASSLRNQPQNF.

This clonotype was seen at least ten times. This rearrangement joins TRBV7-9 to TRBJ2-3; D perhaps matches TRBD2 (6 bases). V was cut by 4 bases and J by 0 bases, with 11 bases left in between. CDR1 is SEHNR and CDR2 is FQNEAQ in the germline V gene (reference sequence). CDR3 length: 15 residues. The CDR3 reads CASSSGTFSTDTQYF. The CDR3 region has the DNA TGTGCCAGCAGCTCCGGGACTTTTAGCACAGATACGCAGTATTTT.

This clonotype was seen more than once but under ten times. Since a much larger clone is just one base distant, this may be a read error. This rearrangement joins TRBV5-6 to TRBJ2-7; the D gene is possibly TRBD2 (5 bases). The CDR3 length is 17 residues. Looked up from germline, CDR1 is SGHDT and CDR2 is YYEEEE. V was shortened by 4 bases and J by 7 bases, with 27 bases between the two germline ends. CDR3: CASSHNIPGKGFWEQYF. The CDR3 nucleotides read TGTGCCAGCAGCCATAATATACCGGGAAAGGGCTTCTGGGAGCAGTACTTC.

This clonotype occurred many times. The chain uses TRBV7-2 and TRBJ2-1; 8 bases match TRBD1. The germline gives CDR1 SGHTA, CDR2 FQGNSA. V was pared by 3 bases and J by 7 bases, with 26 bases of the junction left unmatched. The CDR3 consists of 21 residues. CDR3: CASSFDRGGVRIRGWVNEQFF. The CDR3 bases are TGTGCCAGCAGCTTTGACAGGGGTGGGGTTAGGATTCGGGGTTGGGTGAATGAGCAGTTCTTC. Variable domain in full (rest from reference TRBV7-2 and TRBJ2-1): GAGVSQSPSNKVTEKGKDVELRCDPISGHTALYWYRQSLGQGLEFLIYFQGNSAPDKSGLPSDRFSAERTGGSVSTLTIQRTQQEDSAVYLCASSFDRGGVRIRGWVNEQFFGPGTRLTVL.

The chain carries TRBV12-3 or TRBV12-4 and TRBJ2-1; 7 nucleotides match TRBD2. Trimming took 3 bases from V and 10 from J; bases not matched to a gene: 9. The CDR3 has 14 amino acids. DNA for the CDR3: TGTGCCAGCAGTTTGGGGGACTACCGCTCCGAGCAGTTCTTC. It translates to CASSLGDYRSEQFF.

There are many counts of this clonotype. This chain links TRBV12-3 or TRBV12-4 with TRBJ2-2, with D possibly being TRBD1 (5 bases). Trimming took 3 bases from V and 6 from J, leaving 14 bases between them. The CDR3 consists of 15 residues. CDR3 residues: CASSFGLVGAGELFF. The CDR3 DNA reads as TGTGCCAGCAGTTTTGGGCTTGTAGGGGCCGGGGAGCTGTTTTTT.

The sample holds many counts of this clonotype. This chain links TRBV20-1 with TRBJ2-6; 10 nucleotides line up with TRBD1. The CDR3 runs 15 residues. Trimming took 5 bases from V and 0 from J; bases not matched to a gene: 1. Germline CDR1 and CDR2: DFQATT and SNEGSKA (reference sequence). The CDR3 sequence is CSARDRGSGANVLTF. CDR3 DNA sequence: TGCAGTGCTCGGGACAGGGGCTCTGGGGCCAACGTCCTGACTTTC.

This clonotype was counted between two and nine times. The chain employs TRBV10-3 and TRBJ1-2, with 8 bases matching TRBD1. CDR1 ENHRY and CDR2 SYGVKD come from the germline V gene. V lost 2 bases and J lost 5; bases outside the gene matches: 10. CDR3 length equals 16 residues. The CDR3 bases are TGTGCCATCAGTGAGGGGTCAGGGGGCGTCTGGTATGGCTACACCTTC. Protein sequence: CAISEGSGGVWYGYTF.

Many counts were recorded for this clonotype. This rearrangement joins TRBV7-9 to TRBJ1-1, with D possibly TRBD1 on 5 matching bases. Germline V gene data show CDR1 as SEHNR and CDR2 as FQNEAQ (reference sequence). V was clipped by 4 bases and J by 1 base, with 7 bases between them. This CDR3 is 13 amino acids long. Written as DNA, the CDR3 is TGTGCCAGCAGCTACGGACAGAACACTGAAGCTTTCTTT. This encodes CASSYGQNTEAFF.

This clonotype was seen more than once but under ten times. The V gene is TRBV9, the J gene TRBJ1-2; no clear D. Deletions cut 4 bases from V and 1 base from J, with 17 bases between. Germline lookup yields CDR1 SGDLS and CDR2 YYNGEE. There are 16 residues in the CDR3. The CDR3 DNA sequence: TGTGCCAGCAGCAACAACATTGGACCGGATAACTATGGCTACACCTTC. Protein: CASSNNIGPDNYGYTF.

V and J are TRBV11-2 and TRBJ2-5; weak D call: TRBD2 (6 bases). Germline CDR1 reads SGHAT; CDR2 reads FQNNGV. The CDR3 extends over 16 amino acids. The V end lost 0 bases, the J end lost 4 bases, and 15 bases lay between the germline ends. CDR3 in amino acids: CASSLDSGRFRETQYF. The CDR3, as DNA: TGTGCCAGCAGCTTAGACTCGGGGAGGTTTAGAGAGACCCAGTACTTC.

This clonotype was detected many times. V and J are TRBV12-3 or TRBV12-4 and TRBJ2-1; D is undetermined. The CDR3 contains 11 residues. Trimming took off 6 bases at V and 6 bases at J, with 6 bases between the two ends. CDR3 amino acids: CASSFSNEQFF. DNA for the CDR3: TGTGCCAGCAGCTTCTCCAATGAGCAGTTCTTC.

At least ten counts were recorded for this clonotype. The V and J genes are TRBV4-3 and TRBJ2-3; TRBD2 agrees at 12 bases. The CDR3 has 17 amino acids. From germline, CDR1 is LGHNA and CDR2 YSLEER. Trimming took 4 bases from V and 6 from J; bases not matched to a gene: 11. The CDR3 is CASSRGRLTSGSDTQYF. CDR3 sequence (DNA): TGCGCCAGCAGCCGCGGCAGGCTGACTAGCGGGAGCGATACGCAGTATTTT.

In its sample, this clonotype was seen a few times. A much larger clone lies one base from this, so it may be a read error. The rearrangement joins TRBV27 to TRBJ2-6, with D tentatively TRBD1 (5 bases). The CDR3 has 15 amino acids. CDR1 MNHEY and CDR2 SMNVEV come from the germline V gene (reference sequence). CDR3 DNA sequence: TGTGCCAGCAGCCCGAGGAACTCTGGGGCCAAAGTCCTGACTTTC. Amino acids: CASSPRNSGAKVLTF. The whole variable domain, remainder taken from reference TRBV27 and TRBJ2-6, is EAQVTQNPRYLITVTGKKLTVTCSQNMNHEYMSWYRQDPGLGLRQIYYSMNVEVTDKGDVPEGYKVSRKEKRNFPLILESPSPNQTSLYFCASSPRNSGAKVLTFGAGSRLTVL.

This clonotype was detected ten times or more. Its ends do not fully match the called genes, so a read error is possible. The V and J genes are TRBV5-5 and TRBJ1-6; D remains ambiguous. The CDR3 length is 16 residues. Germline lookup yields CDR1 SGHKS and CDR2 YYEKEE (reference sequence). The CDR3 here is CASSLDTVWLNSPLNF. For the CDR3, the DNA is TGTGCCAGCAGCTTGGATACAGTGTGGCTTAATTCACCCCTCAACTTT.

This clonotype has at least ten counts. The J gene is TRBJ2-1, the V gene TRBV4-3, with D unclear. Germline CDR1 reads LGHNA; CDR2 reads YSLEER. This CDR3 has 13 amino acids. Trimming left V 0 bases short and J 9 bases short, with 9 bases between. The CDR3 region has the DNA TGCGCCAGCAGCCAAGAGTCATGGAGTGAGCAGTTCTTC. Amino acids: CASSQESWSEQFF.

This clonotype was recorded at least ten times. The chain recombines TRBV20-1 with TRBJ2-7, with a tentative D call TRBD1 (6 bases). Deletions cut 1 base from V and 3 bases from J, with 10 bases between. The CDR3 covers 13 residues. The V gene's germline CDR1 is DFQATT and CDR2 SNEGSKA (reference sequence). Here the CDR3 DNA reads TGCAGTGCTAGAGGAGTACAGGGCTACGAGCAGTACTTC. Its protein is CSARGVQGYEQYF.

This clonotype came up many times. Its ends do not fully match the called genes, so a read error is possible. The chain is built from TRBV10-3 and TRBJ1-5, with TRBD1 matching 8 bases. Germline V gene sequence: CDR1 ENHRY, CDR2 SYGVKD. The CDR3 consists of 15 residues. The CDR3 sequence is CAISQGANSNQPQNF. The DNA for the CDR3 is TGTGCCATCAGTCAGGGGGCAAATAGCAATCAGCCCCAGAATTTT.

Ten or more counts support this clonotype. The rearrangement uses TRBV5-1 and TRBJ2-1; the D is unclear. Germline assignment: CDR1 SGHRS and CDR2 YFSETQ. Trimming stripped 4 bases from V and 5 bases from J, with 10 bases between. The CDR3 is 13 amino acids. The DNA of the CDR3 is TGCGCCAGCAGCCCGGACCCCGACAATGAGCAGTTCTTC. It codes for CASSPDPDNEQFF.

This clonotype was observed many times. The rearrangement joins TRBV12-3 or TRBV12-4 to TRBJ2-7; D is perhaps TRBD1 or TRBD2 (6 bases each). CDR3 length equals 15 residues. The germline V and J ends were trimmed by 3 bases and 3 bases, with 15 bases remaining between them. CDR3 in DNA: TGTGCCAGCAGTTTCGGCGTCAGGGGAGGCTACGAGCAGTACTTC. This codes for CASSFGVRGGYEQYF.

In its sample, this clonotype was seen many times. The CDR3 protein is CASSLVGQGAGVEQYF. The CDR3, as DNA: TGTGCCAGCAGCTTAGTAGGGCAGGGGGCGGGCGTCGAGCAGTACTTC. The V and J genes are TRBV7-8 and TRBJ2-7; TRBD1 matches 8 bases. Trimming removed 1 base from V and 6 bases from J; junction bases left unmatched: 11. Germline loops: CDR1 SGHVS, CDR2 FQNEAQ. The length of the CDR3 is 16 residues.